These 11 T cell receptor beta chains were sequenced from one sample in a study of CD8+ T cells in alopecia areata. cDNA reverse transcribed from extracted RNA served as the sequencing template. Only in-frame clones appear in the TCRdb table, and some are missing; sequencing was by immunoSEQ multiplex PCR. The sample comprises about 190,000 clones, approximately 60% of which are singletons, and approximately 0.63% rests with the top ten. Treatment specified: oral pan-JAK inhibitor, 5-10 mg twice daily. The sequencing used CD4+ T cells sorted from blood, collected at week 4, from a patient treated with tofacitinib. Every receptor here comes from a human donor with alopecia areata.

V gene TRBV5-6 combines with J gene TRBJ2-1; D is perhaps TRBD1 (5 bases). Trimming took off 4 bases at V and 4 bases at J, with 9 bases between the two ends. The V gene's germline CDR1 is SGHDT and CDR2 YYEEEE. The CDR3 sequence is 13 residues long. In DNA form, the CDR3 reads TGTGCCAGCAGCCAGGACACTTACAATGAGCAGTTCTTC. It is translated as CASSQDTYNEQFF.

The J gene is TRBJ1-2, the V gene TRBV5-1, with 9 bases matching TRBD1. The CDR3 has 14 amino acids. Germline V gene data show CDR1 as SGHRS and CDR2 as YFSETQ. After removal of 5 bases from V and 2 bases from J, the junction contained 4 bases not matched to a gene. CDR3 loop: CASRTGTGNYGYTF. CDR3 nucleotides: TGCGCCAGCAGGACCGGGACAGGGAACTATGGCTACACCTTC.

In its sample, this clone was seen once. V gene TRBV10-3 combines with J gene TRBJ2-3, with unresolved D. Trimming stripped 3 bases from V and 4 bases from J, with 8 bases between. The V gene's germline CDR1 is ENHRY and CDR2 SYGVKD. This CDR3 contains 13 residues. CDR3 loop: CAISERLADTQYF. Written as DNA, the CDR3 is TGTGCCATCAGTGAAAGGTTGGCAGATACGCAGTATTTT.

The rearrangement links TRBV2 to TRBJ2-5; D possibly uses TRBD1 or TRBD2 (6 bases each). There are 15 residues in the CDR3. In germline, CDR1 is SNHLY, CDR2 FYNNEI. V was pared by 4 bases and J by 2 bases, with 14 bases between. The CDR3 DNA sequence: TGTGCCAGCAGTGGAACAGGGAGGAGGCAAGAGACCCAGTACTTC. Its protein product is CASSGTGRRQETQYF.

This rearrangement joins TRBV6-5 to TRBJ2-7; the match to TRBD1 covers 8 bases. Trimming cost V 5 bases and J 6 bases; bases outside gene matches: 6. Germline loops: CDR1 MNHEY, CDR2 SVGAGI. The CDR3 totals 13 residues. In DNA form, the CDR3 reads TGTGCCAGCAGTGGGACAGGACGTTCCGAGCAGTACTTC. Translating it yields CASSGTGRSEQYF.

The chain combines TRBV7-2 with TRBJ2-7; TRBD1 or TRBD2 may be the D gene (6 bases each). The V gene lost 1 base and the J gene lost 6 bases, with 13 bases spanning the gap. The CDR3 runs to 14 residues. CDR1 and CDR2 (germline): SGHTA, FQGNSA. The CDR3: CASSLVRDTFEQYF. CDR3 nucleotide sequence: TGTGCCAGCAGCTTAGTGCGGGACACTTTCGAGCAGTACTTC.

The sample holds a few counts of this clone. The CDR3 reads CASSSPPRQETQYF. The CDR3, as DNA: TGTGCCAGCAGTTCCCCTCCGCGCCAAGAGACCCAGTACTTC. The chain couples TRBV6-6 to TRBJ2-5, with D hard to call. The germline V gene encodes CDR1 MNHNY and CDR2 SVGAGI (reference sequence). This CDR3 comprises 14 residues. V was clipped by 4 bases and J by 1 base, with 10 bases between them.

The CDR3 region has the DNA TGTGCCAGCAGCGTAGGGACCCCTAGCGGGAACAATGAGCAGTTCTTC. Protein product: CASSVGTPSGNNEQFF. The chain is built from TRBV9 and TRBJ2-1, with 9 bases lining up with TRBD2. The CDR3 is 16 amino acids. Trimming cost V 0 bases and J 5 bases; bases outside gene matches: 6. The germline V gene encodes CDR1 SGDLS and CDR2 YYNGEE. Complete variable domain (other parts from reference TRBV9 and TRBJ2-1): DSGVTQTPKHLITATGQRVTLRCSPRSGDLSVYWYQQSLDQGLQFLIQYYNGEERAKGNILERFSAQQFPDLHSELNLSSLELGDSALYFCASSVGTPSGNNEQFFGPGTRLTVL.

This chain links TRBV29-1 with TRBJ2-7, with D perhaps assigned TRBD1 or TRBD2 (5 bases each). The germline V and J ends were trimmed by 1 base and 0 bases, with 10 bases remaining between them. The CDR3 spans 14 residues. Germline loops: CDR1 SQVTM, CDR2 ANQGSEA. The CDR3 bases are TGCAGCGTTGAAGGGGGACGCGACTCCTACGAGCAGTACTTC. Translation gives CSVEGGRDSYEQYF.

This clone has only a few counts. The chain has TRBV30 and TRBJ1-1; D is uncertain. Trimming removed 4 bases at V and 8 bases at J, with 17 bases between. The CDR3 is made up of 13 amino acids. Per germline, CDR1 GTSNPN and CDR2 SVGIG (reference sequence). The CDR3 spells CAWKVRRTTEAFF. The CDR3 DNA reads TGTGCCTGGAAGGTCCGTAGGACGACGGAAGCTTTCTTT.

This clone was seen a few times. The chain couples TRBV20-1 to TRBJ2-1; 10 nucleotides align to TRBD2. Trimming cost V 7 bases and J 14 bases; bases outside gene matches: 8. CDR3 length: 11 residues. CDR1 is DFQATT, CDR2 SNEGSKA, per germline (reference sequence). The CDR3 DNA reads TGCAGTGGGGCCGCCGGGACTAGCGAGTTCTTC. Protein product: CSGAAGTSEFF.